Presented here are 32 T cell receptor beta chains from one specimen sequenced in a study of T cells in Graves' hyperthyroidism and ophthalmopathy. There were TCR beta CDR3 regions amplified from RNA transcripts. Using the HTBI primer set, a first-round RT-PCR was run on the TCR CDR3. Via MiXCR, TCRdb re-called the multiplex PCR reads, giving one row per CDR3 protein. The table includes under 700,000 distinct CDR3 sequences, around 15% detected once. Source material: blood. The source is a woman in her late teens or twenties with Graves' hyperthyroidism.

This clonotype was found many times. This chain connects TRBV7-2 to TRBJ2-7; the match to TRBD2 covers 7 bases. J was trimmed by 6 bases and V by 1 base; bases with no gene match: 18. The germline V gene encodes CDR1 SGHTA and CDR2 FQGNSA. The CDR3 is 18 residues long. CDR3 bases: TGTGCCAGCAGCTTAGTTGGCCGGACTAGTCTCTTCTCCATCGAGCAGTACTTC. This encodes CASSLVGRTSLFSIEQYF.

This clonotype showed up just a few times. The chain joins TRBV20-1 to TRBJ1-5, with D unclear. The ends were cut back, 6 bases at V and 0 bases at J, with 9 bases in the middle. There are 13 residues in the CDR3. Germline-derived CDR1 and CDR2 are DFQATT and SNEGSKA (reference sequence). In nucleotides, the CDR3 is TGCAGTGCAAGTCCGGGTAGCAATCAGCCCCAGCATTTT. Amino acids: CSASPGSNQPQHF.

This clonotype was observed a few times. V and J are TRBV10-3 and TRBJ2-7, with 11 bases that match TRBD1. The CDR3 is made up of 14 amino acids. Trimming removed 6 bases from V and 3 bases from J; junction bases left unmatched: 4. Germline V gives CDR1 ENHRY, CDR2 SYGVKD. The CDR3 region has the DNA TGTGCCATCAGGTCCGGGACAGGGGGCTACGAGCAGTACTTC. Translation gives CAIRSGTGGYEQYF.

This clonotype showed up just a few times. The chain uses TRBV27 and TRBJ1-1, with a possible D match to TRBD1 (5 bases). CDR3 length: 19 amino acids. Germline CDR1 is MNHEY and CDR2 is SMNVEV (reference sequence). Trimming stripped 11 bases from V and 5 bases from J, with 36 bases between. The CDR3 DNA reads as TGTGCCGACCAATGGGGGAACTACCGGTATTCGGATCTGGGGACTGAAGCTTTCTTT. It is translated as CADQWGNYRYSDLGTEAFF.

In DNA form, the CDR3 reads TGTGCCAGCAGCTTTGGCCCCCATATAGACAAACCAGGCGCTGGAAACACCATATATTTT. Protein: CASSFGPHIDKPGAGNTIYF. The chain uses TRBV7-2 and TRBJ1-3; no reliable D call. Germline V CDR1 and CDR2: SGHTA, FQGNSA. CDR3 size: 20 residues. The ends were cut back, 3 bases at V and 2 bases at J, with 26 bases in the middle.

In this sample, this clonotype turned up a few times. The CDR3 nucleotides read TGTGCCAGCTCACCGTTACCCGGGAGCATCAGCACCGGGGAGCTGTTTTTT. This gives the protein CASSPLPGSISTGELFF. V gene TRBV18 combines with J gene TRBJ2-2; D possibly corresponds to TRBD2 (6 bases). The CDR3 sequence is 17 residues long. Deletions cut 3 bases from V and 4 bases from J, with 18 bases between. Germline V gene data show CDR1 as KGHSH and CDR2 as LQKENI. The full variable domain, in which reference TRBV18 and TRBJ2-2 provide the parts outside the CDR3, is NAGVMQNPRHLVRRRGQEARLRCSPMKGHSHVYWYRQLPEEGLKFMVYLQKENIIDESGMPKERFSAEFPKEGPSILRIQQVVRGDSAAYFCASSPLPGSISTGELFFGEGSRLTVL.

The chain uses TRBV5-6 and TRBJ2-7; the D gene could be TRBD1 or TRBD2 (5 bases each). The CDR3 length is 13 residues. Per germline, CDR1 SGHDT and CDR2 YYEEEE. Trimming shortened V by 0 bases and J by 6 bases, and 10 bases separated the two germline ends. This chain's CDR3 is CASSLAAGSEQYF. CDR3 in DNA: TGTGCCAGCAGCTTGGCCGCAGGGAGCGAGCAGTACTTC.

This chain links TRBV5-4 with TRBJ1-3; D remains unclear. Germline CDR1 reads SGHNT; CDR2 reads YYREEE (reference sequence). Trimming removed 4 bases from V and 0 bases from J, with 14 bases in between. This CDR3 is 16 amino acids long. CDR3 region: CASSNNISPSGNTIYF. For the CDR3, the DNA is TGTGCCAGCAGCAACAACATCAGCCCCTCTGGAAACACCATATATTTT. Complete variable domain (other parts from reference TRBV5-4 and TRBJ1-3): ETGVTQSPTHLIKTRGQQVTLRCSSQSGHNTVSWYQQALGQGPQFIFQYYREEENGRGNFPPRFSGLQFPNYSSELNVNALELDDSALYLCASSNNISPSGNTIYFGEGSWLTVV.

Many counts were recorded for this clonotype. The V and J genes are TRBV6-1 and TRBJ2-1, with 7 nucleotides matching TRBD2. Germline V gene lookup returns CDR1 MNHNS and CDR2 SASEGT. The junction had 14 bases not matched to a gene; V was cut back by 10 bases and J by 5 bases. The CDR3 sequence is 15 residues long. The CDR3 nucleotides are TGTGCCACCCTCGGGGCCAGCGGGGTTAACAATGAGCAGTTCTTC. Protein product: CATLGASGVNNEQFF.

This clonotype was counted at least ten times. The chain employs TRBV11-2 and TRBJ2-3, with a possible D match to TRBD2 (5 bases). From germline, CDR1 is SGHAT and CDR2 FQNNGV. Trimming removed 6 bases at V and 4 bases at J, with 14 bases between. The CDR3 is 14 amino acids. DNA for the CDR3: TGTGCCAGCAGATTCACGGGGAAGGCAGATACGCAGTATTTT. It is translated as CASRFTGKADTQYF.

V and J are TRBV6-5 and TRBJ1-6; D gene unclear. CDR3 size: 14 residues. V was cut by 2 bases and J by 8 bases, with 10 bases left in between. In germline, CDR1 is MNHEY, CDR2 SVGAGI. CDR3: CASSYPARYSPLHF. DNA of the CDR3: TGTGCCAGCAGTTACCCAGCCAGGTATTCACCCCTCCACTTT.

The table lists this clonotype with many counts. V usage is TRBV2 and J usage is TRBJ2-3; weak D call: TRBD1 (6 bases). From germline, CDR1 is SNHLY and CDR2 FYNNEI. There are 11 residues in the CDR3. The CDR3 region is CAGASTDTQYF. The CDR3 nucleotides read TGTGCGGGGGCGAGCACAGATACGCAGTATTTT.

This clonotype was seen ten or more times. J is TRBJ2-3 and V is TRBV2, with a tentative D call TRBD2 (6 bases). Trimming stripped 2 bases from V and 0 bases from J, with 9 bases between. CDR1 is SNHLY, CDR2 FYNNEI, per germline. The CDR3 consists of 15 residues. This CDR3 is CASSEWEASTDTQYF. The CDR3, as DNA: TGTGCCAGCAGTGAATGGGAGGCTAGCACAGATACGCAGTATTTT.

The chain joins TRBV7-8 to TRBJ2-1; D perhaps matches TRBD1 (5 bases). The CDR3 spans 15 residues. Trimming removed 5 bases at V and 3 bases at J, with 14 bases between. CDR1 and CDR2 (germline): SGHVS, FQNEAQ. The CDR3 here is CASSLGLDNYNEQFF. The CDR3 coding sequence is TGTGCCAGCAGCCTAGGCCTGGACAACTACAATGAGCAGTTCTTC. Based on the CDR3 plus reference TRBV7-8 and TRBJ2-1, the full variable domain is GAGVSQSPRYKVAKRGQDVALRCDPISGHVSLFWYQQALGQGPEFLTYFQNEAQLDKSGLPSDRFFAERPEGSVSTLKIQRTQQEDSAVYLCASSLGLDNYNEQFFGPGTRLTVL.

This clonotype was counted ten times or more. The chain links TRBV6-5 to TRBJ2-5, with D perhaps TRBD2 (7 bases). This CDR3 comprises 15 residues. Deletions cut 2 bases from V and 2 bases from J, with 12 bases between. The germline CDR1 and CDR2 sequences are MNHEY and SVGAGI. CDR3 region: CASSYRGGGQETQYF. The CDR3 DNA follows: TGTGCCAGCAGTTACCGGGGAGGGGGGCAAGAGACCCAGTACTTC.

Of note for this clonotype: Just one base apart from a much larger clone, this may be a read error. Written as DNA, the CDR3 is TGCGCCAGCAGCCAGGAACAGGGGGTGCCCTACGAGCAGTTCTTC. Amino acids: CASSQEQGVPYEQFF. This chain links TRBV4-1 with TRBJ2-7; 8 bases map to TRBD1. Judging by the DNA end, TRBJ2-1 fits better; the J call may be wrong. This CDR3 is built from 15 residues. CDR1 is MGHRA and CDR2 is YSYEKL in the germline V gene.

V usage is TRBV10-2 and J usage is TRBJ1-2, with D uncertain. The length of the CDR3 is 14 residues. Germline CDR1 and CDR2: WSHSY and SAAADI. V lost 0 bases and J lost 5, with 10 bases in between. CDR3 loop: CASSESNGGYGYTF. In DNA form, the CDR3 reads TGCGCCAGCAGTGAGTCGAACGGTGGATATGGCTACACCTTC.

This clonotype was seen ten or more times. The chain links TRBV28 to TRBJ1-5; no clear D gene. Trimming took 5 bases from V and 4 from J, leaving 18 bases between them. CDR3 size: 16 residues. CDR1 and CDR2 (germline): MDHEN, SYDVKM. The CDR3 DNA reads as TGTGCCAGCAGTCCACTAGACCTGTCTAGAAATCAGCCCCAGCATTTT. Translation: CASSPLDLSRNQPQHF.

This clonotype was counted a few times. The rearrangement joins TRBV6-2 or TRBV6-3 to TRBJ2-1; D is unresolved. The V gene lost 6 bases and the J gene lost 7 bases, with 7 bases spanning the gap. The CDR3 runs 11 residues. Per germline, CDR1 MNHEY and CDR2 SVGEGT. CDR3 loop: CASRTRNEQFF. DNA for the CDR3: TGTGCCAGCAGGACGAGGAATGAGCAGTTCTTC.

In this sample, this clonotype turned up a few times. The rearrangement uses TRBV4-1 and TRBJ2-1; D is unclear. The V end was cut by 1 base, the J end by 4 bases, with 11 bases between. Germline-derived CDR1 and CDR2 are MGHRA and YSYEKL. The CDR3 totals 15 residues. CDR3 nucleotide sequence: TGCGCCAGCAGCCAAGGCCGGAAAGCTTACAATGAGCAGTTCTTC. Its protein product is CASSQGRKAYNEQFF.

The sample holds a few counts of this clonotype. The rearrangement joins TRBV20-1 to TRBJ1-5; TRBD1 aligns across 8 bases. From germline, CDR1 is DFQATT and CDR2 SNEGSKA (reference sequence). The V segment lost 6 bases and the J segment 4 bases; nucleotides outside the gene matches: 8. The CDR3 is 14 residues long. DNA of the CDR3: TGCAGTGCCAGTACGGGACAGGCGAATCAGCCCCAGCATTTT. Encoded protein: CSASTGQANQPQHF.

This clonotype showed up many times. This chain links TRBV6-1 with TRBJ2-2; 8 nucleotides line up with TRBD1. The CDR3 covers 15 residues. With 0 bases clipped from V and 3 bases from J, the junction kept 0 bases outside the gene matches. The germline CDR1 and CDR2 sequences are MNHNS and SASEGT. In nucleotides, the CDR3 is TGTGCCAGCAGTGAAGCGACAGGGGACACCGGGGAGCTGTTTTTT. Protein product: CASSEATGDTGELFF.

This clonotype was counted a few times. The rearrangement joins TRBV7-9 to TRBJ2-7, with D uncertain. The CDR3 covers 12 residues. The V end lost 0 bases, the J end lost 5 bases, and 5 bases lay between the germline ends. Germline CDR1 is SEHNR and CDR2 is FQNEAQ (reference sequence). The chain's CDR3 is CASSLALHEQYF. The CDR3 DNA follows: TGTGCCAGCAGCTTAGCCCTCCACGAGCAGTACTTC.

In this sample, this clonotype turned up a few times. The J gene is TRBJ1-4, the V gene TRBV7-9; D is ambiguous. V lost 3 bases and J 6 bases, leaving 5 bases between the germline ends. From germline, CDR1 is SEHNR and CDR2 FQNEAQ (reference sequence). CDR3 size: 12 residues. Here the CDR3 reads CASSFDDEKLFF. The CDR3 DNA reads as TGTGCCAGCAGCTTTGATGATGAAAAACTGTTTTTT.

CDR3 sequence (DNA): TGTGCCAGCAGAACTGACAGCCGTGAGCAGTACTTC. It yields the protein CASRTDSREQYF. The chain combines TRBV12-3 or TRBV12-4 with TRBJ2-7; D is perhaps TRBD1 (5 bases). This CDR3 contains 12 residues. Trimming removed 6 bases at V and 7 bases at J, with 13 bases between.

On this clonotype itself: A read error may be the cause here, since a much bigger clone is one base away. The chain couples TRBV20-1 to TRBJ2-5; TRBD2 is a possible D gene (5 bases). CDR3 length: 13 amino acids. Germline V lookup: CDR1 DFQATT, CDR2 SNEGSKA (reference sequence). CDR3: CSASYPGGETLYF. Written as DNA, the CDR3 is TGCAGTGCTAGTTACCCTGGTGGGGAGACCCTGTACTTC.

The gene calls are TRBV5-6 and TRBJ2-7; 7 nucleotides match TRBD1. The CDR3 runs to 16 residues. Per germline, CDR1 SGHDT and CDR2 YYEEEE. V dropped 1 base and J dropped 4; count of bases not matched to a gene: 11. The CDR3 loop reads CASSLYHGQGDYEQYF. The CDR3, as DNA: TGTGCCAGCAGCTTGTATCACGGGCAGGGGGATTACGAGCAGTACTTC. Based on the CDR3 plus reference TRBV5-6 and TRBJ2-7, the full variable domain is DAGVTQSPTHLIKTRGQQVTLRCSPKSGHDTVSWYQQALGQGPQFIFQYYEEEERQRGNFPDRFSGHQFPNYSSELNVNALLLGDSALYLCASSLYHGQGDYEQYFGPGTRLTVT.

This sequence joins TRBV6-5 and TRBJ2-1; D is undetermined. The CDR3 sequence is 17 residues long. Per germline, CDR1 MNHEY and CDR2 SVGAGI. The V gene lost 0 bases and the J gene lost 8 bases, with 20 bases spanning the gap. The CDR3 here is CASSYSVGSTGSDEQFF. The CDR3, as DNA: TGTGCCAGCAGTTACTCAGTAGGTAGCACGGGTTCCGATGAGCAGTTCTTC.

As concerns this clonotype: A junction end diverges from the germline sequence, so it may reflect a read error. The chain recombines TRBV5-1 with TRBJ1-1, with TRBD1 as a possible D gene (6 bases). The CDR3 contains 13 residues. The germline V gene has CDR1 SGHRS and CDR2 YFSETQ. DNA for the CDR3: TGCGCCAGCAGCTTGGTCAGGGACACTGAAGTTTTCTTT. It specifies CASSLVRDTEVFF.

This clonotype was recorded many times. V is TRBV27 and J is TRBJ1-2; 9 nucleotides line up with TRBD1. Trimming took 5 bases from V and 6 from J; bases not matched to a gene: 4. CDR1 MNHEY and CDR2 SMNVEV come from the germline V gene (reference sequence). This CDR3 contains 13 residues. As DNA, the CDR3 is TGTGCCAGCAGTGTAGGACAGGGGAATGGCTACACCTTC. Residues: CASSVGQGNGYTF.

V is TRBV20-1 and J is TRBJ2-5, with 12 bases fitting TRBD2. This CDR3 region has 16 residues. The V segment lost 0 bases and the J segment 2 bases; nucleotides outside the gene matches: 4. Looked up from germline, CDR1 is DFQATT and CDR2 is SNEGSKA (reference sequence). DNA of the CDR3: TGCAGTGCTAGAGAGCCCGGGACTAGCGGGCAAGAGACCCAGTACTTC. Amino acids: CSAREPGTSGQETQYF.

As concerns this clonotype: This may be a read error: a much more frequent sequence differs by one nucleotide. The CDR3 DNA sequence: TGTGCCGGCAGCTTATACACCGGACAGGGGGTCCACGAGCAGTACTTC. This codes for CAGSLYTGQGVHEQYF. The V and J genes are TRBV7-9 and TRBJ2-7; 10 nucleotides match TRBD1. The CDR3 has 16 residues. CDR1 is SEHNR, CDR2 FQNEAQ, per germline (reference sequence).